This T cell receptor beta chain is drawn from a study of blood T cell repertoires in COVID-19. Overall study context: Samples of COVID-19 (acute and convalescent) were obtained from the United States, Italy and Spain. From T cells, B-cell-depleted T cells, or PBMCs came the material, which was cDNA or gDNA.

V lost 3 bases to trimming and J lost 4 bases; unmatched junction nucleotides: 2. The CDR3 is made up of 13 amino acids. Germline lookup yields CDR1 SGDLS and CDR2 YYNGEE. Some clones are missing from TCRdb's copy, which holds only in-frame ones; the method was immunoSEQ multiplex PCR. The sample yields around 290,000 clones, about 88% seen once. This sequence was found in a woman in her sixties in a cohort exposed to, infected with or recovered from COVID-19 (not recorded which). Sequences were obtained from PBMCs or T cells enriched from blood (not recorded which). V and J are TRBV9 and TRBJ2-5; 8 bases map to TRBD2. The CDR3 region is CASSAGGAETQYF. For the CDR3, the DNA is TGTGCCAGCAGCGCCGGGGGGGCAGAGACCCAGTACTTC.